The entry below describes one TCR beta chain. Antigen: not known. V lost 0 bases to trimming and J lost 2 bases; unmatched junction nucleotides: 6. CDR3 size: 16 residues. The germline V gene has CDR1 SGHRS and CDR2 YFSETQ. Measured with immunoSEQ multiplex PCR; TCRdb has only the in-frame clones, and not every one. The sample consists of approximately 160,000 clones, around 93% of them appearing once. These data originate in a study of T cell responses to AZD1222 COVID-19 vaccine. Study findings and constraints: Seropositive at baseline were only six AZD1222 recipients.

The receptor comes from an adult in good health. Sequences were derived from peripheral blood, sampled on day 0 of AZD1222 vaccination. This chain uses TRBV5-1 with TRBJ1-1; TRBD1 aligns across 8 bases. CDR3 region: CASSLAPAGGNTEAFF. The CDR3 nucleotides read TGCGCCAGCAGCTTGGCACCGGCAGGGGGCAACACTGAAGCTTTCTTT.